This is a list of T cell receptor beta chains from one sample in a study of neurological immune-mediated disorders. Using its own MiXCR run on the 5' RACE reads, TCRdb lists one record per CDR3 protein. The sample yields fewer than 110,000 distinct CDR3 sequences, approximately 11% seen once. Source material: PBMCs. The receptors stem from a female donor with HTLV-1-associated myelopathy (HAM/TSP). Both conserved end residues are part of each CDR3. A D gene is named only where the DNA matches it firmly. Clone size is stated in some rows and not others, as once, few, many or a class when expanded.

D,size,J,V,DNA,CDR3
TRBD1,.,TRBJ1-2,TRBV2,TGTGCCAGCAGTGAATGGGGGACAGCCTATGGCTACACCTTC,CASSEWGTAYGYTF
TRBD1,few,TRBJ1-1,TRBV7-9,TGTGCCAGCAGTGGACAGGTGAACACTGAAGCTTTCTTT,CASSGQVNTEAFF
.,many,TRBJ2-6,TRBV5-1,TGCGCCAGCAATCCGGCTGGGACTGGGGCCAACGTCCTGACTTTC,CASNPAGTGANVLTF
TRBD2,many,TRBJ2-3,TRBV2,TGTGCCAGCGGGGGTCTAGCGGGCGATACGCAGTATTTT,CASGGLAGDTQYF
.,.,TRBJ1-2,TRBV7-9,TGTGCCAGCAGCTTACAAGGCTACACCTTC,CASSLQGYTF
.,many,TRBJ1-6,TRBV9,TGTGCCAGCAGCGTAGCCGCCGGGACGGACAATTCACCCCTCCACTTT,CASSVAAGTDNSPLHF
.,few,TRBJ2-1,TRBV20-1,TGCAGTGCTAGGGATCCGGCGAGTTCCTACAATGAGCAGTTCTTC,CSARDPASSYNEQFF
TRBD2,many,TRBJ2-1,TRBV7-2,TGTGCCAGCAGCTTAGTTAGCAGCGGGAGTAGAATTGAGCAGTTCTTC,CASSLVSSGSRIEQFF
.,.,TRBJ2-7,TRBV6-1,TGTGCCAGCAGTGACCCCGGGAGAAAAGCGTCATACGAGCAGTACTTC,CASSDPGRKASYEQYF
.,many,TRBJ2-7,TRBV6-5,TGTGCCAGCAGTTATGGCAGTCCGGATTACTACGAGCAGTACTTC,CASSYGSPDYYEQYF
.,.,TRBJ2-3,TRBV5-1,TGCGCCAGCAGCACACAGGCTGCAAGCACAGATACGCAGTATTTT,CASSTQAASTDTQYF
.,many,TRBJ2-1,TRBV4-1,TGCGCCAGCAGCCAAGATTTGGCTGGGCCCTACAATGAGCAGTTCTTC,CASSQDLAGPYNEQFF
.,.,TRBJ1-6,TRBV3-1,TGTGCCAGCAGCCGAGAGGAGGACCGTCCCCACTTT,CASSREEDRPHF
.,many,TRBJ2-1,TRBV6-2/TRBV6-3,TGTGCCAGCAGAGCCCGACAGGAAGCCTACAATGAGCAGTTCTTC,CASRARQEAYNEQFF
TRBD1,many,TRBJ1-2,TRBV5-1,TGCGCCAGCAGCTGGACAGGGGCAGAGGGCTACACCTTC,CASSWTGAEGYTF
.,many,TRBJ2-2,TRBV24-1,TGTGCCACCAGTGAAACAGGACAGACCGGGGAGCTGTTTTTT,CATSETGQTGELFF
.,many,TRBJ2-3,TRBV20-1,TGCAGTGCTAGTTTGAGCGGGAGCACAGATACGCAGTATTTT,CSASLSGSTDTQYF
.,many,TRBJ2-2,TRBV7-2,TGTGCCAGCAGCTTATCAGGGGCGGCCACCGGGGAGCTGTTTTTT,CASSLSGAATGELFF
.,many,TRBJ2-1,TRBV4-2,TGTGCCAGCAGCCAAAGCGGGTCCAATGAGCAGTTCTTC,CASSQSGSNEQFF
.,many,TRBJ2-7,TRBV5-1,TGCGCCAGCAGGATTGCGTCAACCTACGAGCAGTACTTC,CASRIASTYEQYF
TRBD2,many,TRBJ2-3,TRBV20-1,TGCAGTGCTAGAGATAGGACCAGCGGGGTAGATACGCAGTATTTT,CSARDRTSGVDTQYF
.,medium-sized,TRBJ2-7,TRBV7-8,TGTGCCAGCAGCTTAGACTCAAGCTACGAGCAGTACTTC,CASSLDSSYEQYF
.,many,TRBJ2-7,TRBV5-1,TGCGCCAGCAGCTTGGAAGGGGGAAAGGACGAGCAGTACTTC,CASSLEGGKDEQYF
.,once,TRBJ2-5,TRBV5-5,TGTGCCAGCCTCCCGTGGGTACCCAAAGAGACCCAGTACTTC,CASLPWVPKETQYF
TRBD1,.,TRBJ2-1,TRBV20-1,TGCAGTGTCGTAGACAGGGCAGGGAGCTCCTACAATGAGCAGTTCTTC,CSVVDRAGSSYNEQFF
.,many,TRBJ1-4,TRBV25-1,TGTGCCAGCAGTGCATATCAGCTCGGGGGCTTGTTTACAGGTTTCGAAAAACTGTTTTTT,CASSAYQLGGLFTGFEKLFF
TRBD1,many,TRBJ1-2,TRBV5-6,TGTGCCAGCAGCTCCCACCAGGACAGGGGGCATTTCTATGGCTACACCTTC,CASSSHQDRGHFYGYTF
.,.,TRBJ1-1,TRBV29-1,TGCAGCGTTGAAGAACAAACGAACACTGAAGCTTTCTTT,CSVEEQTNTEAFF
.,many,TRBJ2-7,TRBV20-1,TGCAGTGCTCCCCCCGGCTCCTACGAGCAGTACTTC,CSAPPGSYEQYF
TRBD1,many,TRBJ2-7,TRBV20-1,TGCAGTGCTAGTAGGGACAGGGGCAACGAGCAGTACTTC,CSASRDRGNEQYF
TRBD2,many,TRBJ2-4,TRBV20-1,TGCAGTGGCGCACTAGCGGGGTACGTGAACATTCAGTACTTC,CSGALAGYVNIQYF
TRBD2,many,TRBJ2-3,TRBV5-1,TGCGCCAGCAGCTTGGGTTTGCGGGGGTTCACAGATACGCAGTATTTT,CASSLGLRGFTDTQYF
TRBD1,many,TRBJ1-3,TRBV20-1,TGCAGTGCTAAAGGACAGGTTTCCCCTCAATCTGGAAACACCATATATTTT,CSAKGQVSPQSGNTIYF
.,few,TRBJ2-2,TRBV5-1,TGCGCCAGCAGCTCCCGGGGTACCACCGGGGAGCTGTTTTTT,CASSSRGTTGELFF
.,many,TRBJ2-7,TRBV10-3,TGTGCCATCAGTGAGTCGATCGGGCAGTTTTACGAGCAGTACTTC,CAISESIGQFYEQYF
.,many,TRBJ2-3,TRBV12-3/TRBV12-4,TGTGCCAGCAGCTTTTGGAACGGGGATACGCAGTATTTT,CASSFWNGDTQYF
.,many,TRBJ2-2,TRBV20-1,TGCAGTGCTAGAGTGTGGGGGGCGGACAAGAACACCGGGGAGCTGTTTTTT,CSARVWGADKNTGELFF
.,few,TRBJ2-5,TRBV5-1,TGCGCCAGCAGCGCAGGGGTGTACCAAGAGACCCAGTACTTC,CASSAGVYQETQYF
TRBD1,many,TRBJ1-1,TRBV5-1,TGCGCCAGCAGCTTGGACGGGGGGACAGTCGCTGAAGCTTTCTTT,CASSLDGGTVAEAFF
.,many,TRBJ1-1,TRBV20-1,TGCAGTGCTAGTCCCAGGTTGAACACTGAAGCTTTCTTT,CSASPRLNTEAFF
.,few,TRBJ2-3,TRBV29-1,TGCAGCATGAAACCTAGCACAGATACGCAGTATTTT,CSMKPSTDTQYF
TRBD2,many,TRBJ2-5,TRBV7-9,TGTGCCAGCAGCCCCCACCCGGGACTAGCGACTCAAGAGACCCAGTACTTC,CASSPHPGLATQETQYF
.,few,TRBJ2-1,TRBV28,TGTGCCAGCAGTAAGACGGGACATTATACCAATGAGCAGTTCTTC,CASSKTGHYTNEQFF
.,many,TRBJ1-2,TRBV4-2,TGTGCCAGCAGCCAAGATCTTGGCAGGGATAACTATGGCTACACCTTC,CASSQDLGRDNYGYTF
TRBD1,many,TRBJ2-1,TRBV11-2,TGTGCCAGCAGCGCTAAACGGGACAGTCTACTATTGTCGCAGTTCTTC,CASSAKRDSLLLSQFF
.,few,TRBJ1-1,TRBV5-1,TGCGCCAGCAGCTTGGACAGGGAGAAGACTGAAGCTTTCTTT,CASSLDREKTEAFF
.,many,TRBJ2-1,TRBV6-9,TGTGCCAGCAGTTACTGCACGGGGGAGGCCTGCCTTTGCAATGAGCAGTTCTTC,CASSYCTGEACLCNEQFF
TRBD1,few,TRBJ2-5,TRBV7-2,TGTGCCAGCAGCTTATCGTTTAACAGGGGGCGTTCTAGGGAGACCCAGTACTTC,CASSLSFNRGRSRETQYF
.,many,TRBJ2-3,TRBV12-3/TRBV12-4,TGTGCCAGCAGTGCACACACAGATACGCAGTATTTT,CASSAHTDTQYF
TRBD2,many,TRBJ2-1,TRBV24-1,TGTGCCACCAGTGATTTGGGAGCGGGGGCCAACAATGAGCAGTTCTTC,CATSDLGAGANNEQFF
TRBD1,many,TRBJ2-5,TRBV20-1,TGCAGTGCACCCGACAGGGGAAAAGAGACCCAGTACTTC,CSAPDRGKETQYF
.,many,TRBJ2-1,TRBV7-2,TGTGCCAGCAGCTCCGCCCTCGAGCAGTTCTTC,CASSSALEQFF
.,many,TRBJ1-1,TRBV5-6,TGTGCCAGCAGCTTGCTTACCTCAGGCCAAAACACTGAAGCTTTCTTT,CASSLLTSGQNTEAFF
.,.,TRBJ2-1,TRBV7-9,TGTGCCAGCAGCTCCCTAGGGGGGGGGCATGAGCAGTTCTTC,CASSSLGGGHEQFF
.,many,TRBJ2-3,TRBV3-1,TGTGCCAGCGGGGGACTTGGCACAGATACGCAGTATTTT,CASGGLGTDTQYF
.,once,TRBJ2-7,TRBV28,TGTGTCAGCAGCACGGGGAGGATTGGCTACGAGCAGTACTTC,CVSSTGRIGYEQYF
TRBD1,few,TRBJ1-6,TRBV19,TGTGCCAGTAGTACGGGACAGAATTCACCCCTCCACTTT,CASSTGQNSPLHF